This T cell receptor (beta chain) comes out of a study of Ad26.COV2.S vaccination and SARS-CoV-2 variants. In its sample, this clone was seen once. Only in-frame clones appear in the TCRdb table, and some are missing; sequencing was by immunoSEQ multiplex PCR. Among roughly 320,000 clones, around four fifths were seen once, and the ten largest hold 2% to 2.5%. This sample's treatment: roughly 18 received Ad26.COV2.S at low or high dose, single or two shots; about 5 received placebo; per-sample allocation not given. The study sampled participants on day 63 after the first vaccine or placebo injection. Boston supplied an adult donor aged 18-55 years. What was given as vaccine was an Ad26 vector encoding Wuhan-strain SARS-CoV-2 spike. Material: peripheral blood, obtained in a trial of Ad26.COV2.S vaccine versus placebo. The clonotype originates from a person aged 18-60 years who received the Ad26.COV2.S COVID-19 vaccine or a placebo.

The chain's CDR3 is CASSAQSQETQYF. CDR3 bases: TGTGCCAGCAGCGCTCAGTCCCAAGAGACCCAGTACTTC. The chain carries TRBV12-3 or TRBV12-4 and TRBJ2-5; D is undetermined. This CDR3 has 13 amino acids. Trimming removed 6 bases from V and 1 base from J, with 9 bases in between.